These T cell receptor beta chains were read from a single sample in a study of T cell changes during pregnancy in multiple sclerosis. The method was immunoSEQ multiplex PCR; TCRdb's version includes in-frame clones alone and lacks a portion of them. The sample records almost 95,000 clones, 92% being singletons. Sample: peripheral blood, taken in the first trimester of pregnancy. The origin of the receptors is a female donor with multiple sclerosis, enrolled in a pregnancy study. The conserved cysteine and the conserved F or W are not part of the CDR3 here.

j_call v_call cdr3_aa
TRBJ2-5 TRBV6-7 ASSYSRVGQGGLLHSLYQETQY
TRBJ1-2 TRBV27 ASGTGGSYGYT
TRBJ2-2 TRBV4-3 ASSQARVTGELF
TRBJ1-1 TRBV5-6 ASSLRSGQWNTEAF
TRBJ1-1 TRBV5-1 ASTQGAEAF
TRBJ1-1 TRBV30 AWREQGWNTEAF
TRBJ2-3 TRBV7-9 ASSFLQGTDTQY
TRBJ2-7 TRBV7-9 ASSFTPAGFLSYEQY
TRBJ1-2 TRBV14 ASSQEGQGAAGYT
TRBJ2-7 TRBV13 ASSLSSLSSYEQY
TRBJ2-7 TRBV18 ASSPGTGSNEQY
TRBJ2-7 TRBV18 ASSGGAGYEQY
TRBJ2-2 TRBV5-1 ASSLPGGFTGELF
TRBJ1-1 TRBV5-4 ASSPRALNTEAF
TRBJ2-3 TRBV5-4 ASSSSLGGRRDTQY
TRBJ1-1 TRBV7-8 ASSLFRTEAF
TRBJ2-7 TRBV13 ASSLGRAGLSEQY
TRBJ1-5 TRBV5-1 ASSLGTGTGGRQPQH
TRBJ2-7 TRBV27 ASSRDSSYEQY
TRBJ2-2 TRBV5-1 ASSLRQGTRHGGELF
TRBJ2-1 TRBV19 ASSIKLPLYNEQF
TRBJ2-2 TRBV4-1 ASSQALGQGGLYGELF